These 28 T cell receptor beta chains were sequenced from one sample in a study of T cells in Graves' hyperthyroidism and ophthalmopathy. Researchers took RNA transcripts and amplified the TCR beta CDR3 regions from them. The HTBI primer set drove a first-round RT-PCR of the TCR CDR3. TCRdb analysed the multiplex PCR reads with MiXCR anew, one entry per CDR3 protein. The sample yields about 420,000 distinct CDR3 sequences, about 15% seen once. The specimen sequenced was blood. These receptors were obtained from a woman in her late teens or twenties with Graves' hyperthyroidism.

The chain joins TRBV7-9 to TRBJ2-5, with 8 positions matching TRBD2. CDR1 is SEHNR and CDR2 is FQNEAQ in the germline V gene (reference sequence). This CDR3 is built from 17 residues. Unmatched junction bases numbered 11, after V lost 1 base and J lost 4 bases. This CDR3 is CASSLGAGSGSAETQYF. The CDR3 DNA reads TGTGCCAGCAGCTTAGGGGCGGGGAGCGGGAGTGCAGAGACCCAGTACTTC.

This clonotype was observed a few times. Without the conserved terminal phenylalanine or tryptophan, this CDR3 likely stems from a read error. The rearrangement uses TRBV2 and TRBJ2-7; maybe TRBD2 (6 bases). CDR1 and CDR2 from the germline V gene are SNHLY and FYNNEI. V gave up 3 bases and J gave up 7 bases, with 22 bases separating them. This CDR3 has 16 residues. The chain's CDR3 is CASSEFGTSPMGEQYL. The DNA for the CDR3 is TGTGCCAGCAGTGAGTTCGGGACTTCCCCCATGGGGGAGCAGTACCTC.

This clonotype was found a few times. The J gene is TRBJ2-1, the V gene TRBV28; 14 bases agree with TRBD2. The germline gives CDR1 MDHEN, CDR2 SYDVKM. With V trimmed by 5 bases and J by 8 bases, 5 bases remained unmatched. The CDR3 sequence is 15 residues long. The CDR3 coding sequence is TGTGCCAGCAGTGGGACTAGCGGGAGTTACTATGAGCAGTTCTTC. This gives the protein CASSGTSGSYYEQFF.

The table lists this clonotype with a few counts. V is TRBV4-3 and J is TRBJ1-2; D possibly corresponds to TRBD1 (6 bases). CDR1 is LGHNA, CDR2 YSLEER, per germline. V was cut by 1 base and J by 6 bases, with 12 bases left in between. This CDR3 is built from 14 residues. CDR3 sequence (DNA): TGCGCCAGCAGCCAAGTCACAGGGAGGGATGGCTACACCTTC. It translates to CASSQVTGRDGYTF.

This clonotype was counted many times. V gene TRBV11-1 combines with J gene TRBJ2-5, with D possibly being TRBD1 or TRBD2 (5 bases each). The CDR3 loop spans 13 amino acids. The germline V gene has CDR1 SGHAT and CDR2 FQDESV (reference sequence). V lost 2 bases and J lost 10, with 14 bases in between. CDR3 residues: CASSLYEGMIQYF. The CDR3 nucleotides read TGTGCCAGCAGCTTATATGAGGGGATGATCCAGTACTTC. The whole variable domain, filled in from reference TRBV11-1 and TRBJ2-5, reads EAEVAQSPRYKITEKSQAVAFWCDPISGHATLYWYRQILGQGPELLVQFQDESVVDDSQLPKDRFSAERLKGVDSTLKIQPAELGDSAMYLCASSLYEGMIQYFGPGTRLLVL.

This clonotype was recorded only once. A much larger clone differs by one base, so this may be a read error. This rearrangement joins TRBV6-1 to TRBJ2-1; TRBD2 matches 12 bases. CDR1 and CDR2 (germline): MNHNS, SASEGT. Losses at the gene ends were 6 bases for V and 8 bases for J; bases not matched to a gene: 8. The length of the CDR3 is 15 residues. The CDR3 reads CASSASGGAMDEQFF. CDR3 DNA sequence: TGTGCCAGCAGCGCTAGCGGGGGGGCCATGGATGAGCAGTTCTTC.

The CDR3 DNA reads as TGTGCCACCCAGGACAGAACTCAGCCCCAGCATTTT. It is translated as CATQDRTQPQHF. The chain carries TRBV6-2 or TRBV6-3 and TRBJ1-5; tentative D call: TRBD1 (6 bases). Looked up from germline, CDR1 is MNHEY and CDR2 is SVGEGT. The CDR3 contains 12 residues. The V end was cut by 10 bases, the J end by 6 bases, with 13 bases between.

This clonotype appeared a few times. This rearrangement joins TRBV5-6 to TRBJ1-2, with D possibly TRBD1 on 5 matching bases. Germline assignment: CDR1 SGHDT and CDR2 YYEEEE. Trimming pared 1 base from V and 0 bases from J, leaving 13 bases between. The CDR3 consists of 16 residues. The CDR3 reads CASSLLGRLPNYGYTF. CDR3 nucleotides: TGTGCCAGCAGCTTGTTGGGGCGTCTTCCTAACTATGGCTACACCTTC.

This clonotype was found a few times. The rearrangement joins TRBV10-3 to TRBJ2-7; 7 bases match TRBD1. The germline V gene has CDR1 ENHRY and CDR2 SYGVKD. This CDR3 is 18 amino acids long. V dropped 0 bases and J dropped 2; count of bases not matched to a gene: 13. The CDR3: CAISESVAGGSRAYEQYF. The CDR3 DNA is TGTGCCATCAGTGAGTCAGTGGCAGGGGGAAGTAGGGCCTACGAGCAGTACTTC.

There are many counts of this clonotype. The chain employs TRBV7-6 and TRBJ1-1, with 9 bases aligning to TRBD1. With V trimmed by 1 base and J by 0 bases, 12 bases remained unmatched. Germline V gene lookup returns CDR1 SGHVS and CDR2 FNYEAQ. The length of the CDR3 is 19 residues. The DNA for the CDR3 is TGTGCCAGCAGCTTAGAGAGAACAGGGGGCCGGGGTATGAACACTGAAGCTTTCTTT. It codes for CASSLERTGGRGMNTEAFF.

This clonotype occurred many times. The V gene is TRBV5-5, the J gene TRBJ1-5; D ambiguous. The CDR3 contains 15 residues. Germline lookup yields CDR1 SGHKS and CDR2 YYEKEE (reference sequence). The V and J ends lost 0 bases and 0 bases respectively, with 7 bases between them. CDR3 amino acids: CASSLEVHSNQPQHF. The CDR3 coding sequence is TGTGCCAGCAGCTTGGAAGTTCATAGCAATCAGCCCCAGCATTTT.

This clonotype has more than one count but fewer than ten. This sequence joins TRBV7-9 and TRBJ1-3; D is possibly TRBD1 (5 bases). This CDR3 has 14 amino acids. Germline loops: CDR1 SEHNR, CDR2 FQNEAQ (reference sequence). V was pared by 1 base and J by 1 base, with 5 bases between. In nucleotides, the CDR3 is TGTGCCAGCAGCTTAGGACAGTCTGGAAACACCATATATTTT. Translated: CASSLGQSGNTIYF. Supplemented by reference TRBV7-9 and TRBJ1-3, the full variable domain reads DTGVSQNPRHKITKRGQNVTFRCDPISEHNRLYWYRQTLGQGPEFLTYFQNEAQLEKSRLLSDRFSAERPKGSFSTLEIQRTEQGDSAMYLCASSLGQSGNTIYFGEGSWLTVV.

The rearrangement uses TRBV28 and TRBJ2-2; 7 bases are shared with TRBD1. The ends lost 6 bases at V and 0 bases at J; junction bases unmatched: 4. CDR3 size: 15 residues. Germline V gene data show CDR1 as MDHEN and CDR2 as SYDVKM. CDR3 in amino acids: CASREGQTNTGELFF. DNA of the CDR3: TGTGCCAGCAGAGAGGGACAGACGAACACCGGGGAGCTGTTTTTT.

The rearrangement uses TRBV6-4 and TRBJ1-1; TRBD1 is a possible D gene (6 bases). Germline V gene sequence: CDR1 MRHNA, CDR2 SNTAGT. V was cut by 4 bases and J by 10 bases, with 13 bases left in between. The CDR3 sequence is 12 residues long. CDR3: CASSGGRGPAFF. CDR3 nucleotide sequence: TGTGCCAGCAGTGGAGGCAGGGGACCAGCTTTCTTT.

This clonotype was picked up a small number of times. The chain uses TRBV19 and TRBJ1-4; TRBD1 matches at 7 bases. Per the germline V gene, CDR1 is LNHDA and CDR2 is SQIVND (reference sequence). V lost 9 bases, J lost 0 bases, and 10 bases stayed unmatched. The CDR3 sequence is 16 residues long. CDR3 DNA: TGTGCCAGCACATACTCCGGGACAGCAACTAATGAAAAACTGTTTTTT. The encoded protein is CASTYSGTATNEKLFF. The full variable domain, rest sourced from reference TRBV19 and TRBJ1-4, is DGGITQSPKYLFRKEGQNVTLSCEQNLNHDAMYWYRQDPGQGLRLIYYSQIVNDFQKGDIAEGYSVSREKKESFPLTVTSAQKNPTAFYLCASTYSGTATNEKLFFGSGTQLSVL.

The gene calls are TRBV4-2 and TRBJ2-4; 9 nucleotides agree with TRBD2. Germline lookup yields CDR1 LGHNA and CDR2 YNFKEQ. CDR3 length: 19 amino acids. Germline trimming cut 0 bases from V and 0 bases from J; bases unmatched to any gene: 9. CDR3 sequence: CASSQEPHSGSIAKNIQYF. For the CDR3, the DNA is TGTGCCAGCAGCCAAGAGCCCCATAGCGGGAGTATAGCCAAAAACATTCAGTACTTC.

This clonotype has more than one count but fewer than ten. This chain joins TRBV11-2 and TRBJ2-5; 7 nucleotides line up with TRBD1. The J segment lost 5 bases and the V segment lost 0 bases, leaving 3 bases of the junction unmatched. Germline values: CDR1 SGHAT, CDR2 FQNNGV. The CDR3 has 14 residues. The DNA for the CDR3 is TGTGCCAGCAGCTTAGACAGGGGGATTGAGACCCAGTACTTC. Its translation is CASSLDRGIETQYF.

This clonotype was observed a few times. V usage is TRBV11-2 and J usage is TRBJ2-5; maybe TRBD2 (5 bases). Germline V CDR1 and CDR2: SGHAT, FQNNGV. Trimming shortened V by 2 bases and J by 4 bases, and 11 bases separated the two germline ends. The CDR3 loop spans 14 amino acids. Here the CDR3 reads CASSLMVRGETQYF. The CDR3 DNA reads TGTGCCAGCAGCTTAATGGTTCGGGGAGAGACCCAGTACTTC.

The chain employs TRBV9 and TRBJ1-2, with a possible D match to TRBD1 (5 bases). Germline V gives CDR1 SGDLS, CDR2 YYNGEE. The CDR3 contains 16 residues. The germline V and J ends were trimmed by 3 bases and 2 bases, with 17 bases remaining between them. CDR3 in amino acids: CASSADLLGDNYGYTF. CDR3 sequence (DNA): TGTGCCAGCAGCGCAGACCTTTTGGGGGACAACTATGGCTACACCTTC.

To note about this clonotype: Germline and junction disagree at one end, which may indicate a read error. The V and J genes are TRBV4-1 and TRBJ1-3; 8 nucleotides match TRBD1. The CDR3 contains 15 residues. Per germline, CDR1 MGHRA and CDR2 YSYEKL. CDR3 coding DNA: TGCGCCGGCAGCCAAGACAGGGGATCTGGAAACACCATATATTTT. Translating gives CAGSQDRGSGNTIYF.

V usage is TRBV7-6 and J usage is TRBJ1-4; 7 bases fit TRBD1. The CDR3 sequence is 15 residues long. Germline V CDR1 and CDR2: SGHVS, FNYEAQ. V shed 5 bases, J shed 6 bases, and the junction held 9 bases outside the gene matches. This chain's CDR3 is CASSRPYDRDEKLFF. The CDR3 nucleotides are TGTGCCAGCAGCCGACCCTACGACAGGGATGAAAAACTGTTTTTT.

This clonotype has a handful of counts. The CDR3 region is CASSPELGSYEQYF. The CDR3 bases are TGCGCCAGCAGCCCGGAGTTAGGTAGCTACGAGCAGTACTTC. This chain joins TRBV5-1 and TRBJ2-7, with D hard to call. CDR3 length: 14 amino acids. Germline V CDR1 and CDR2: SGHRS, YFSETQ. Between the trimmed V and J ends, which lost 4 bases and 3 bases, there was a span of 14 bases.

The chain joins TRBV7-2 to TRBJ2-1, with D tentatively TRBD2 (6 bases). CDR3 size: 16 residues. V gave up 5 bases and J gave up 0 bases, with 14 bases separating them. Germline loops: CDR1 SGHTA, CDR2 FQGNSA. Here the CDR3 reads CASSPGRRGSYNEQFF. The CDR3 coding sequence is TGTGCCAGCAGCCCGGGCCGGCGGGGCTCCTACAATGAGCAGTTCTTC.

This chain connects TRBV12-3 or TRBV12-4 to TRBJ2-5; 9 bases match TRBD1. Losses at the gene ends were 6 bases for V and 2 bases for J; bases not matched to a gene: 10. CDR3 length equals 16 residues. The CDR3 is CASRVGTGNPQETQYF. As DNA, the CDR3 is TGTGCCAGCAGGGTAGGGACAGGGAATCCACAAGAGACCCAGTACTTC.

This clonotype was recorded many times. The CDR3 spells CASSQDLATDYEQYF. CDR3 in DNA: TGTGCCAGCAGCCAAGATTTAGCGACCGACTACGAGCAGTACTTC. This rearrangement joins TRBV3-1 to TRBJ2-7; maybe TRBD2 (5 bases). This CDR3 has 15 amino acids. Germline CDR1 and CDR2: LGHDT and YNNKEL (reference sequence). V was cut by 0 bases and J by 3 bases, with 12 bases left in between.

In this sample, this clonotype turned up many times. The J gene is TRBJ2-5, the V gene TRBV12-5, with TRBD1 as a possible D gene (6 bases). Germline loops: CDR1 LGHNT, CDR2 FRNRAP. Trimming took off 2 bases at V and 5 bases at J, with 24 bases between the two ends. This CDR3 has 18 amino acids. CDR3 region: CASGLIGQRWIGWETQYF. The CDR3 coding sequence is TGTGCTAGTGGTTTGATCGGACAGCGATGGATCGGCTGGGAGACCCAGTACTTC.

Comment on this clonotype: At one end the junction does not follow the germline gene, possibly because of a read error. The chain links TRBV12-3 or TRBV12-4 to TRBJ2-7; the D gene could be TRBD1 or TRBD2 (6 bases each). This CDR3 is built from 14 residues. The DNA of the CDR3 is TGTACCAGCAGTTTAGGGGGGAGCTCCTACGAGCAGTACTTC. It translates to CTSSLGGSSYEQYF.

Here the CDR3 DNA reads TGCGCCAGCAGCTCGTCCGGGACTAGCGGGAGGGGCGGCACAGATACGCAGTATTTT. Protein: CASSSSGTSGRGGTDTQYF. This chain joins TRBV5-1 and TRBJ2-3; TRBD2 matches 16 bases. This CDR3 has 19 amino acids. Germline CDR1 SGHRS, CDR2 YFSETQ. Losses at the gene ends were 3 bases for V and 1 base for J; bases not matched to a gene: 8.